The next 27 T cell receptor beta chains were all read from a single sample in a study of blood T cell repertoires in COVID-19. Measured with immunoSEQ multiplex PCR; TCRdb has only the in-frame clones, and not every one. Among around 150,000 clones listed, roughly 88% were seen once. The specimen sequenced was PBMCs or T cells enriched from blood (not recorded which). These receptors came from a woman aged 55 to 70 who had recovered from COVID-19.

This chain links TRBV7-8 with TRBJ1-5, with 9 bases lining up with TRBD1. Unmatched junction bases numbered 10, after V lost 4 bases and J lost 0 bases. The CDR3 length is 18 residues. Germline-derived CDR1 and CDR2 are SGHVS and FQNEAQ. The CDR3 here is CASSSDRGAGYSNQPQHF. Here the CDR3 DNA reads TGTGCCAGCAGCTCGGACAGGGGCGCGGGGTATAGCAATCAGCCCCAGCATTTT.

The J gene is TRBJ1-6, the V gene TRBV5-5, with 7 bases aligning to TRBD1. This CDR3 is built from 14 residues. V lost 7 bases and J lost 6; bases outside the gene matches: 7. Germline assignment: CDR1 SGHKS and CDR2 YYEKEE (reference sequence). CDR3 DNA: TGTGCCAGCCAGGGACAGACAACTAATTCACCCCTCCACTTT. Residues: CASQGQTTNSPLHF.

The gene calls are TRBV10-2 and TRBJ2-3; 7 bases map to TRBD2. In germline, CDR1 is WSHSY, CDR2 SAAADI. Trimming removed 2 bases from V and 4 bases from J; junction bases left unmatched: 9. This CDR3 has 16 amino acids. The CDR3 nucleotides are TGCGCCAGCAGTGAGACCGCGGGAGTGGTCGCAGATACGCAGTATTTT. This gives the protein CASSETAGVVADTQYF.

On this clone: Other DNA sequences in this sample translate to the same CDR3. The rearrangement joins TRBV6-1 to TRBJ1-2; D is uncertain. Germline CDR1 is MNHNS and CDR2 is SASEGT. The CDR3 consists of 12 residues. The V and J ends lost 0 bases and 8 bases respectively, with 7 bases between them. CDR3 sequence: CASSEAGGGYTF. The CDR3 DNA reads TGTGCCAGCAGTGAAGCGGGAGGCGGCTACACCTTC.

CDR3 DNA sequence: TGTGCCAGCAGTCGGACTAGCGAACGCGAGCAGTACTTC. This codes for CASSRTSEREQYF. The V gene is TRBV9, the J gene TRBJ2-7, with TRBD2 identical over 9 bases. The CDR3 totals 13 residues. CDR1 SGDLS and CDR2 YYNGEE come from the germline V gene. V was pared by 5 bases and J by 6 bases, with 6 bases of the junction left unmatched.

Comments on this clone: This specimen includes other DNA sequences encoding the same CDR3. This CDR3 reads CASSQDRGNTIYF. The CDR3 bases are TGTGCCAGCAGCCAAGATCGAGGGAACACCATATATTTT. The chain has TRBV3-1 (or the pseudogene TRBV3-2) and TRBJ1-3; D remains ambiguous. The CDR3 consists of 13 residues. V lost 0 bases, J lost 7 bases, and 7 bases lay in between. The germline V gene has CDR1 LGHDT and CDR2 YNNKEL (reference sequence).

The chain employs TRBV5-4 and TRBJ2-5; possibly TRBD2 for D (7 bases). This CDR3 spans 14 amino acids. V was trimmed by 2 bases and J by 5 bases, leaving 13 bases between them. CDR1 and CDR2 from the germline V gene are SGHNT and YYREEE (reference sequence). In nucleotides, the CDR3 is TGTGCCAGCAGCTTCCGGGGGGCGTCGGAGACCCAGTACTTC. It codes for CASSFRGASETQYF.

The V call is TRBV7-2, the J call TRBJ1-2; 8 nucleotides agree with TRBD1. CDR1 is SGHTA, CDR2 FQGNSA, per germline. The length of the CDR3 is 15 residues. After removal of 4 bases from V and 4 bases from J, the junction contained 8 bases not matched to a gene. This CDR3 reads CASSSRTGQGYGYTF. CDR3 nucleotide sequence: TGTGCCAGCAGCTCCCGAACCGGACAGGGCTATGGCTACACCTTC.

In its sample, this clone was seen once. The rearrangement joins TRBV27 to TRBJ2-7, with 8 bases aligning to TRBD1. Germline V gives CDR1 MNHEY, CDR2 SMNVEV (reference sequence). After removal of 4 bases from V and 2 bases from J, the junction contained 4 bases not matched to a gene. The CDR3 has 14 amino acids. CDR3 region: CASSSLGQAYEQYF. In DNA, the CDR3 is TGTGCCAGCAGTTCATTGGGACAGGCCTACGAGCAGTACTTC.

This chain connects TRBV29-1 to TRBJ2-3, with TRBD2 identical over 11 bases. CDR3 size: 14 residues. V gave up 4 bases and J gave up 10 bases; unmatched junction bases: 10. The germline V gene has CDR1 SQVTM and CDR2 ANQGSEA. CDR3: CSVGPSGRMGAQYF. CDR3 sequence (DNA): TGCAGCGTTGGTCCTAGCGGGAGGATGGGCGCGCAGTATTTT.

The V gene is TRBV27, the J gene TRBJ2-7; D remains unclear. The V end lost 3 bases, the J end lost 5 bases, and 17 bases lay between the germline ends. Germline CDR1 and CDR2: MNHEY and SMNVEV (reference sequence). This CDR3 spans 15 amino acids. CDR3 nucleotide sequence: TGTGCCAGCAGTTTCATCCCGTCTAGTATCGACGAGCAGTACTTC. This codes for CASSFIPSSIDEQYF.

This clone was found once. The chain uses TRBV4-1 and TRBJ2-3; a weak D match, TRBD1 (5 bases). The CDR3 has 18 amino acids. Between the trimmed V and J ends, which lost 5 bases and 0 bases, there was a span of 21 bases. Germline CDR1 and CDR2: MGHRA and YSYEKL. The DNA of the CDR3 is TGCGCCAGCAGCAAATACCACGGACAACCAGCTAGCACAGATACGCAGTATTTT. It specifies CASSKYHGQPASTDTQYF.

A single count supports this clone. Here the CDR3 reads CASSLSRERTDTQYF. CDR3 nucleotide sequence: TGTGCCAGCAGCTTAAGTCGGGAGCGCACAGATACGCAGTATTTT. This chain links TRBV7-2 with TRBJ2-3; perhaps TRBD2 as D (6 bases). V was clipped by 2 bases and J by 1 base, with 10 bases between them. The CDR3 runs 15 residues. Germline CDR1 reads SGHTA; CDR2 reads FQGNSA.

The CDR3, as DNA: TGTGCCAGCGGCGGACTCGCCAATGAGCAGTTCTTC. It yields the protein CASGGLANEQFF. The chain links TRBV7-9 to TRBJ2-1, with TRBD2 as a possible D gene (5 bases). Germline CDR1 reads SEHNR; CDR2 reads FQNEAQ (reference sequence). V was clipped by 8 bases and J by 6 bases, with 11 bases between them. The CDR3 has 12 residues.

J is TRBJ2-7 and V is TRBV20-1; 7 positions agree with TRBD1. The V gene's germline CDR1 is DFQATT and CDR2 SNEGSKA (reference sequence). The CDR3 is 11 residues long. V shed 3 bases, J shed 7 bases, and the junction held 3 bases outside the gene matches. DNA for the CDR3: TGCAGTGCTAGGCAGGGGGAGGAGCAGTACTTC. The encoded protein is CSARQGEEQYF.

The chain recombines TRBV16 with TRBJ2-2, with TRBD1 matching 7 bases. The CDR3 sequence is 15 residues long. Germline-derived CDR1 and CDR2 are KGHSY and FQNENV. The junction had 2 bases not matched to a gene; V was cut back by 1 base and J by 3 bases. The CDR3, as DNA: TGTGCCAGCAGCCAATACAGGGGCGACACCGGGGAGCTGTTTTTT. It encodes CASSQYRGDTGELFF.

The chain recombines TRBV5-8 with TRBJ1-5, with D possibly being TRBD1 (6 bases). V was clipped by 0 bases and J by 0 bases, with 13 bases between them. CDR1 SGHTS and CDR2 YDEGEE come from the germline V gene. CDR3 size: 17 residues. CDR3 coding DNA: TGTGCCAGCAGCTTGGGAGCGACAGGTTATAGCAATCAGCCCCAGCATTTT. It specifies CASSLGATGYSNQPQHF.

This chain uses TRBV24-1 with TRBJ1-2; TRBD1 aligns across 7 bases. The V gene end was trimmed by 4 bases and the J gene end by 3 bases; junction bases not matched to a gene: 4. Germline assignment: CDR1 KGHDR and CDR2 SFDVKD. There are 14 residues in the CDR3. CDR3 in amino acids: CATSDSDRYYGYTF. CDR3 sequence (DNA): TGTGCCACCAGTGACTCGGACAGGTACTATGGCTACACCTTC.

This chain uses TRBV27 with TRBJ1-5; 10 positions agree with TRBD1. The CDR3 is 15 amino acids. J was trimmed by 4 bases and V by 3 bases; bases with no gene match: 3. The germline gives CDR1 MNHEY, CDR2 SMNVEV (reference sequence). CDR3 nucleotides: TGTGCCAGCAGTTTGACAGGGGGCCGTAATCAGCCCCAGCATTTT. Amino acid sequence: CASSLTGGRNQPQHF.

J is TRBJ1-2 and V is TRBV27; D is unclear. The germline V gene encodes CDR1 MNHEY and CDR2 SMNVEV (reference sequence). This CDR3 is 14 amino acids long. Trimming removed 0 bases from V and 4 bases from J, with 9 bases in between. This chain's CDR3 is CASSLSSYSYGYTF. As DNA, the CDR3 is TGTGCCAGCAGTTTATCATCGTATTCCTATGGCTACACCTTC.

This clone was found a few times. V is TRBV19 and J is TRBJ1-2; 7 bases are shared with TRBD1. The germline V gene has CDR1 LNHDA and CDR2 SQIVND (reference sequence). V shed 2 bases and J 7 bases; nucleotides not matched to a gene: 10. This CDR3 has 15 residues. The DNA of the CDR3 is TGTGCCAGTAGTATATCCGACAGGGTTCCCCGTGGCTACACCTTC. Its translation is CASSISDRVPRGYTF. The full variable domain, rest sourced from reference TRBV19 and TRBJ1-2, is DGGITQSPKYLFRKEGQNVTLSCEQNLNHDAMYWYRQDPGQGLRLIYYSQIVNDFQKGDIAEGYSVSREKKESFPLTVTSAQKNPTAFYLCASSISDRVPRGYTFGSGTRLTVV.

The chain employs TRBV3-1 (or the pseudogene TRBV3-2) and TRBJ2-5, with D perhaps matching TRBD1 (8 bases). The CDR3 is 13 amino acids. Trimming removed 7 bases at V and 7 bases at J, with 16 bases between. The V gene's germline CDR1 is LGHDT and CDR2 YNNKEL (reference sequence). The CDR3 coding sequence is TGTGCCAGCACCCCAGGGGGCGGGAGGACCCAGTACTTC. It encodes CASTPGGGRTQYF.

The chain carries TRBV29-1 and TRBJ2-3, with D hard to call. CDR3 size: 11 residues. V was pared by 7 bases and J by 3 bases, with 8 bases between. Looked up from germline, CDR1 is SQVTM and CDR2 is ANQGSEA. CDR3 coding DNA: TGCAGCGGTACAAGTACAGATACGCAGTATTTT. Protein sequence: CSGTSTDTQYF.

J is TRBJ2-1 and V is TRBV11-3; D gene ambiguous. The CDR3 spans 15 residues. Germline V gene lookup returns CDR1 SGHNT and CDR2 YENEEA. V gave up 6 bases and J gave up 0 bases, with 12 bases separating them. CDR3: CASSHRSNSYNEQFF. CDR3 coding DNA: TGTGCCAGCAGTCACCGGTCCAACTCCTACAATGAGCAGTTCTTC.

The table lists this clone with a few counts. The chain uses TRBV10-3 and TRBJ2-1; 7 nucleotides line up with TRBD2. The CDR3 sequence is 16 residues long. Germline V gene data show CDR1 as ENHRY and CDR2 as SYGVKD. The J segment lost 8 bases and the V segment lost 6 bases, leaving 16 bases of the junction unmatched. The CDR3 DNA reads TGTGCCATCAGGCGGGCTAGCGGAGGGAGAGGGGATGAGCAGTTCTTC. Translating it yields CAIRRASGGRGDEQFF.

This chain uses TRBV30 with TRBJ1-5; 7 positions match TRBD1. Trimming removed 5 bases from V and 0 bases from J; junction bases left unmatched: 10. Per the germline V gene, CDR1 is GTSNPN and CDR2 is SVGIG (reference sequence). This CDR3 is built from 16 residues. Here the CDR3 reads CAWGWTGRYSNQPQHF. The CDR3 bases are TGTGCCTGGGGGTGGACAGGTCGGTATAGCAATCAGCCCCAGCATTTT.

This chain connects TRBV4-2 to TRBJ2-2, with a tentative D call TRBD1 (5 bases). The length of the CDR3 is 15 residues. With 0 bases removed from V and 3 bases from J, the gap between germline ends came to 8 bases. Germline V gives CDR1 LGHNA, CDR2 YNFKEQ. CDR3: CASSQEVQDTGELFF. CDR3 DNA: TGTGCCAGCAGCCAAGAGGTACAGGACACCGGGGAGCTGTTTTTT.